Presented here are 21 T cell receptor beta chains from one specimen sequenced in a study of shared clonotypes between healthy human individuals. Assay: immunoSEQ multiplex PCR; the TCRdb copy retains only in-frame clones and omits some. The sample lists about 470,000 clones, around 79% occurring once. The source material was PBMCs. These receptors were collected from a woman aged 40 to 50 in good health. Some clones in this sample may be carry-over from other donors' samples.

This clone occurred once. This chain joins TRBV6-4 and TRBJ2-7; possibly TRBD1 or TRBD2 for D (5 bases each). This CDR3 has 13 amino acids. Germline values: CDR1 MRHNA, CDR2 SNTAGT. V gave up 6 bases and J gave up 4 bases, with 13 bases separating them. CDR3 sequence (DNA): TGTGCCAGCAGCGAGGGGTTCGGTTACGAGCAGTACTTC. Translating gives CASSEGFGYEQYF.

The CDR3 nucleotides read TGTGCCAGCATCGTAGGCTCCTACAATGAGCAGTTCTTC. Protein sequence: CASIVGSYNEQFF. This chain joins TRBV7-9 and TRBJ2-1, with D hard to call. Germline lookup yields CDR1 SEHNR and CDR2 FQNEAQ (reference sequence). V lost 7 bases to trimming and J lost 0 bases, with 7 bases between them. The CDR3 consists of 13 residues. Full variable domain (missing parts from reference TRBV7-9 and TRBJ2-1): DTGVSQNPRHKITKRGQNVTFRCDPISEHNRLYWYRQTLGQGPEFLTYFQNEAQLEKSRLLSDRFSAERPKGSFSTLEIQRTEQGDSAMYLCASIVGSYNEQFFGPGTRLTVL.

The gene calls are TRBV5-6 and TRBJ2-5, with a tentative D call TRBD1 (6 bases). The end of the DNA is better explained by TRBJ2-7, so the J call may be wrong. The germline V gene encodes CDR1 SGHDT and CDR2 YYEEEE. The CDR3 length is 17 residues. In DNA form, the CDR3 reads TGTGCCAGCAGCTTAGCCCACACAGGGTTTAGGTCCTACGAGCAGTACTTC. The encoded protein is CASSLAHTGFRSYEQYF.

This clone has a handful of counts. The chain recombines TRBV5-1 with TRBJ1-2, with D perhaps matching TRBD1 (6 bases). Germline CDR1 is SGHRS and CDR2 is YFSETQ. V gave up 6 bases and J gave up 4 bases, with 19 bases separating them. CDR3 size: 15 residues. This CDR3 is CASTSSGGEGYGYTF. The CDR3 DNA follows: TGCGCCAGCACCTCCTCGGGGGGCGAGGGCTATGGCTACACCTTC.

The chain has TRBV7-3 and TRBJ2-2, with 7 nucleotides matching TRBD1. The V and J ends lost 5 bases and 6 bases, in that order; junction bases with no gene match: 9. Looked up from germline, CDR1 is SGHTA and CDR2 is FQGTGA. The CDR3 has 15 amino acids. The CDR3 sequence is CASSRTTGSPGELFF. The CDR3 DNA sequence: TGTGCCAGCAGCAGGACGACAGGGTCCCCCGGGGAGCTGTTTTTT. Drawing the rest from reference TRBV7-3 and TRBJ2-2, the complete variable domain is GAGVSQTPSNKVTEKGKYVELRCDPISGHTALYWYRQSLGQGPEFLIYFQGTGAADDSGLPNDRFFAVRPEGSVSTLKIQRTERGDSAVYLCASSRTTGSPGELFFGEGSRLTVL.

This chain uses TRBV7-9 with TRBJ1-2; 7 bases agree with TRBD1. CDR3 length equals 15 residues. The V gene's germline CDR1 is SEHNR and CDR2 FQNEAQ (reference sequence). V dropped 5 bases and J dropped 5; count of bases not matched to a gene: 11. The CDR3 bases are TGTGCCAGCAGCCTAGGACAGGCCTCCTCGTATGGCTACACCTTC. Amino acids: CASSLGQASSYGYTF.

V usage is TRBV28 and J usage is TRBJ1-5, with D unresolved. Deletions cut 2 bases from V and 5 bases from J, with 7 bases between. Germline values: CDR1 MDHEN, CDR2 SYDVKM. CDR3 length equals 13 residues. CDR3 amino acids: CASSLQRDQPQHF. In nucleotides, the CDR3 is TGTGCCAGCAGTTTACAGAGGGATCAGCCCCAGCATTTT.

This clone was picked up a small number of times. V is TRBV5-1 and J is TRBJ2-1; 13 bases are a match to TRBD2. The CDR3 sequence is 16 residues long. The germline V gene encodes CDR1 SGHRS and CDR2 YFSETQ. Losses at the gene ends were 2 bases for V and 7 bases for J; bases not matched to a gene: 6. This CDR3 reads CASSLLGTSGVNEQFF. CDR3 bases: TGCGCCAGCAGCTTATTGGGGACTAGCGGGGTAAATGAGCAGTTCTTC.

CDR3 coding DNA: TGTGCCAGCAGCTTAGCCCCTACACCCGGGGATTACGAGCAGTACTTC. Amino acid sequence: CASSLAPTPGDYEQYF. J is TRBJ2-7 and V is TRBV7-9, with D possibly matching TRBD2 (5 bases). The V end was cut by 0 bases, the J end by 4 bases, with 16 bases between. The CDR3 sequence is 16 residues long. Per the germline V gene, CDR1 is SEHNR and CDR2 is FQNEAQ (reference sequence).

The CDR3 nucleotides read TGTGCCAGCACGGGACAGGGGGCGGAGGGTAATGAAAAACTGTTTTTT. Amino acid sequence: CASTGQGAEGNEKLFF. The rearrangement uses TRBV28 and TRBJ1-4; 12 positions match TRBD1. In germline, CDR1 is MDHEN, CDR2 SYDVKM. This CDR3 has 16 amino acids. The J segment lost 4 bases and the V segment lost 7 bases, leaving 7 bases of the junction unmatched.

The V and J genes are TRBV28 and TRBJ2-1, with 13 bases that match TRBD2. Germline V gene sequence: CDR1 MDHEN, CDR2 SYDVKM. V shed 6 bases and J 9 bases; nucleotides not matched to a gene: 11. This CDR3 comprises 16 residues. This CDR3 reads CASSPSGLAGVVEQFF. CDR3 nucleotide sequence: TGTGCCAGCAGCCCATCCGGACTAGCGGGAGTAGTTGAGCAGTTCTTC.

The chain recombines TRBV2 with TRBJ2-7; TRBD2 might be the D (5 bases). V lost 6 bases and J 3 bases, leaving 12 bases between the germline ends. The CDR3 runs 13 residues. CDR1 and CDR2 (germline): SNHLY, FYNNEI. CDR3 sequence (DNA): TGTGCCAGCAGCCGGGATCACAACTACGAGCAGTACTTC. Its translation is CASSRDHNYEQYF.

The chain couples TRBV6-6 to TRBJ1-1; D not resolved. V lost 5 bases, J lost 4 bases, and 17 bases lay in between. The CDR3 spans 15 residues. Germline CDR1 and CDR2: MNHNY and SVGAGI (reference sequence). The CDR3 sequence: CASSTWTYDGTEAFF. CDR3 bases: TGTGCCAGCAGTACCTGGACGTACGATGGCACTGAAGCTTTCTTT.

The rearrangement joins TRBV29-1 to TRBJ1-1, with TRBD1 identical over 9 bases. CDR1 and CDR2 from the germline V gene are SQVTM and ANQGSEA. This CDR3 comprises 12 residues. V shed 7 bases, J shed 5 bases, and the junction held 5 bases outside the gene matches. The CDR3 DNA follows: TGCAGCGCCCGGGACAGGGAAACTGAAGCTTTCTTT. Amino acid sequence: CSARDRETEAFF.

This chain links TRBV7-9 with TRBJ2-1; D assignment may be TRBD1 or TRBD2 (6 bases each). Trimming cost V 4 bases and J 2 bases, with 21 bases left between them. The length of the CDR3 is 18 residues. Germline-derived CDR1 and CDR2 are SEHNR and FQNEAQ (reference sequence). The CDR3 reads CASSSIGWEDRAYNEQFF. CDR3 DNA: TGTGCCAGCAGCTCTATCGGATGGGAGGACAGAGCCTACAATGAGCAGTTCTTC.

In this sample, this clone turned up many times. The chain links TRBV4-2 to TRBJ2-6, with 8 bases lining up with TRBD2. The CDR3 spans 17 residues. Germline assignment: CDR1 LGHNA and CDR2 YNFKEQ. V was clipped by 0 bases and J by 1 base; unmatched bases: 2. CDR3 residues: CASSQDGGESGANVLTF. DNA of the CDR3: TGTGCCAGCAGCCAAGACGGGGGGGAGTCTGGGGCCAACGTCCTGACTTTC.

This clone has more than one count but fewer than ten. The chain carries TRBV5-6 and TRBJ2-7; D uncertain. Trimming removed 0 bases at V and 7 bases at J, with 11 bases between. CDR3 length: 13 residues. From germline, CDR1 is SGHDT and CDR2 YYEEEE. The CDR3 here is CASSLAATREQYF. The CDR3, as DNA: TGTGCCAGCAGCTTGGCGGCCACGCGTGAGCAGTACTTC.

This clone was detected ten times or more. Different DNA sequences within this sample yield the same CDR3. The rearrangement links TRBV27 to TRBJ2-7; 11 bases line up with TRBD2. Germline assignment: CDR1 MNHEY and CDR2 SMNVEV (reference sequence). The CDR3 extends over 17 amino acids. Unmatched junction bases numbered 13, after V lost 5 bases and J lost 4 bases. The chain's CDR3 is CASSERSLSGRGYEQYF. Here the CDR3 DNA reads TGTGCCAGCAGTGAACGGTCCCTTAGCGGGAGGGGGTACGAGCAGTACTTC.

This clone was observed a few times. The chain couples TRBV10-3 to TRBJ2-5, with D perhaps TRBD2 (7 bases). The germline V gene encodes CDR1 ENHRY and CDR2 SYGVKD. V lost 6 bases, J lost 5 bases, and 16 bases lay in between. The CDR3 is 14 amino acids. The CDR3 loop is CAISGGGGWETQYF. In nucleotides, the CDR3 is TGTGCCATCAGCGGGGGAGGGGGATGGGAGACCCAGTACTTC.

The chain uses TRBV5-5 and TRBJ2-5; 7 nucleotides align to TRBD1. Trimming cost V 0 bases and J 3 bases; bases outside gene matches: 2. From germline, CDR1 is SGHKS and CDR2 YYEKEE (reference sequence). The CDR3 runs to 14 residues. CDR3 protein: CASSLAGTEETQYF. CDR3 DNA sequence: TGTGCCAGCAGCTTGGCTGGGACAGAAGAGACCCAGTACTTC.

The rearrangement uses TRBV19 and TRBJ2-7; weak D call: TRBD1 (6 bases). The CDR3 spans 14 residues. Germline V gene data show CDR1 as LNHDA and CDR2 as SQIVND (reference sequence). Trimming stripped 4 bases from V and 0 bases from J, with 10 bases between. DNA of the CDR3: TGTGCCAGTAGTAGGGCAGGGGACTCCTACGAGCAGTACTTC. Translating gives CASSRAGDSYEQYF. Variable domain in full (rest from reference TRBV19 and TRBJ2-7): DGGITQSPKYLFRKEGQNVTLSCEQNLNHDAMYWYRQDPGQGLRLIYYSQIVNDFQKGDIAEGYSVSREKKESFPLTVTSAQKNPTAFYLCASSRAGDSYEQYFGPGTRLTVT.